This T cell receptor beta chain was retrieved from a study of T cells after yellow fever vaccination. Study conclusions and caveats: One caveat is that FACS-sorted repertoires could contain abundant clonotypes contaminating from the bulk population.

They built TCR cDNA with 5'RACE template switching, a step that put in a universal primer site and UMIs. TCRdb reprocessed the 5' RACE reads with MiXCR, giving one entry per CDR3 protein. The table shows a few hundred thousand distinct CDR3 sequences, with roughly 3.3% occurring only once. As concerns this clonotype: Its antigen is undetermined.

The V segment lost 7 bases and the J segment 5 bases; nucleotides outside the gene matches: 6. The V gene's germline CDR1 is SGHRS and CDR2 YFSETQ. This CDR3 region has 14 residues. The sample consisted of CD4+ T cells sorted from PBMCs, taken 10 days after the yellow fever booster vaccination. The rearrangement uses TRBV5-1 and TRBJ2-5; TRBD2 aligns across 12 bases. This TCR came from a man aged 18 to 35 who received the YFV17D yellow fever vaccine. CDR3 nucleotide sequence: TGCGCCAGCGTCGCTAGCGGGGGGGCCGAGACCCAGTACTTC. This gives the protein CASVASGGAETQYF.